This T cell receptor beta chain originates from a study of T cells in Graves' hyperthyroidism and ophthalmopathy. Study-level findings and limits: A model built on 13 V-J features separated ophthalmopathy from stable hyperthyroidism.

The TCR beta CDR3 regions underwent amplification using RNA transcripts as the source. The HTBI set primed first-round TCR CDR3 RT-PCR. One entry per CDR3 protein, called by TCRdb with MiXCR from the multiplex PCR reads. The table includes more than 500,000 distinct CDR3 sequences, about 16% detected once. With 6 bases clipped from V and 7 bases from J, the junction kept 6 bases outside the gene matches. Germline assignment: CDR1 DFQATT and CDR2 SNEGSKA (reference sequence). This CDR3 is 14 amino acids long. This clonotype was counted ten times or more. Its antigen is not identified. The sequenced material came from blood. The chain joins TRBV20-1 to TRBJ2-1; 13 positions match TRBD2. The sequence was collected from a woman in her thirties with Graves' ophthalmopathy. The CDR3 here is CSAQWTSGSNEQFF. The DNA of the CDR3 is TGCAGTGCCCAGTGGACTAGCGGGAGTAATGAGCAGTTCTTC.